The clone carrying this T cell receptor (beta chain) was observed once. Plated together were some 200,000 CFSE-labeled responder cells and some 200,000 irradiated, violet-dye-labeled stimulator cells. CDR3 length equals 14 residues. CDR1 and CDR2 from the germline V gene are SGHRS and YFSETQ. J was trimmed by 2 bases and V by 2 bases; bases with no gene match: 1. This sample was taken from a study of graft-versus-host responses after intestinal transplantation. The table came from immunoSEQ multiplex PCR; TCRdb's copy has only in-frame clones and leaves some out. Found here are about 24,000 clones, 40% of them singletons; the top ten hold less than 0.75%. Points from the study as a whole: Early declines in HvG clones that occurred post-transplant were associated with peak circulating GvH clone levels. GvH clones surfaced in recipient marrow, some emerging earlier in ileum or blood.

The chain joins TRBV5-1 to TRBJ2-3; 8 bases are a match to TRBD2. The TCR sequence derives from a human patient who received an intestinal transplant. The material was alloreactive CD4+ T cells from a mixed lymphocyte reaction culture, obtained before intestinal transplant. The subset is: CFSE-low proliferating T cells sorted from approximately 6-day pre-transplant mixed lymphocyte reaction (GvH or HvG direction). The CDR3 region has the DNA TGCGCCAGCAGCTTCGGGGGGGCCACAGATACGCAGTATTTT. This sequence encodes CASSFGGATDTQYF.